The source of this T cell receptor (gamma chain) is a study of intestinal T cells in coeliac disease (dated by TCRdb to the early 2020s). About the investigation overall: In the TRG cohort, the mean age of coeliac patients was around 17 years compared with 54.8 years for controls, so the coeliac patients were much younger than the controls. The TCR-delta (TRD) cohort included duodenal biopsies from about 11 coeliac disease patients and about 11 non-coeliac controls. A second, larger TCR-gamma (TRG) cohort included duodenal biopsies from 30 to 40 coeliac disease patients and 20 to 25 non-coeliac controls.

Note on this clone: Its antigen specificity is not known. One base away there is no much larger clone; base qualities are not given.

V loses 10 bases at its end and J loses 3 bases; junction bases beyond the gene matches: 15. The CDR3 holds 16 amino acids from the cysteine to the phenylalanine. CDR3 DNA is the only sequence kept; it has 48 bases, read in frame from the first base. For each case, genomic DNA was isolated from ten 5-um FFPE scrolls with the QIAamp DNA FFPE tissue kit. Fully anonymised formalin-fixed paraffin-embedded duodenal biopsies surplus to diagnostic needs were used to test TCR repertoire-based classification of coeliac disease. What the research found in general, with its limitations: Repeated CDR3 amino acid sequences could not be distinguished from PCR duplicates in the analysis. FFPE-derived DNA was found to be relatively degraded, and loss of a proportion of TCR sequences in each sample was likely caused by this degradation. Of 54 biopsies, around 50 (around 94%) were correctly classified by TRG clustering, which had a reported leave-one-out accuracy of approximately 87%. In training, clustering based on TRD kmers put all 20 or so biopsies in the right class, and the reported leave-one-out accuracy was 91%. A significant age difference was observed between coeliac and control groups, although significant classification was not yielded by an age-split analysis.

Receptors were amplified or captured by multiplex PCR. The data were produced on an Ion Torrent PGM. TRG repertoires were amplified from 150 to 250 ng of biopsy DNA with the LymphoTrack kit, in which Illumina adapters are carried by the primers. After purification with AMPure XP beads and quantification on a 2100 Bioanalyzer, the TRG amplicons were pooled in equimolar amounts. An Ion PGM instrument was used to sequence the TRG libraries. In the source study's methods: FastX removed reads in which more than 10% of nucleotides fell below the per-patient third-quartile quality score. Reads were aligned with IMGT/HighV-QUEST to assign V, D and J genes, identify CDR3 regions and assess functionality. Sequences were converted to amino acids, and every sequence predicted to be non-functional was removed. CDR3s were split into kmers with and without positional annotation, PCA was performed on kmer frequencies, and samples were clustered using all 1023 combinations of PCs 1-10. Classification was validated by leave-one-out cross-validation, in which parameters were re-optimised on the remaining samples each time. Shannon diversity was calculated with the vegan R package from repeated random subsamples, each the size of the lowest read count. TCRdb processed the public reads again with the CATT caller, after which rows with matching DNA were combined. Clone size and V and J calls follow TCRdb, not the original study. This sample holds fewer than 650 gamma-chain clones; 52% were observed only once. 15% to 20% of the sample goes to the ten largest clones.

The chain is assembled from TRGV10 and TRGJP1. TRGV10 is annotated as an ORF whose role is uncertain. This sequence was found in a human donor with celiac disease. Material: a duodenal biopsy. The CDR3 sequence is CAALGFGGATGWFKIF. The sequenced DNA: TGTGCTGCGTTGGGATTTGGCGGGGCCACTGGTTGGTTCAAGATATTT.